This T cell receptor (beta chain) was captured by sequencing in a study of CXCR3-negative and CXCR3-positive naive CD8 T cells. Broader study findings: For CXCR3-positive naive cells, TRB CDR3s were more hydrophobic than those of CXCR3-negative naive cells.

UMI labels and 5' RACE were used to prepare the TRB cDNA libraries. Reanalyzing the 5' RACE reads, TCRdb keeps one entry per CDR3 protein, without DNA. This sample's table has 120,000 to 150,000 distinct CDR3 sequences. As to this clonotype: Its matching antigen is unknown.

This receptor was obtained from a human donor in good health. Some clones in this sample may be carry-over from other donors' samples. Sequenced material: naive CXCR3+ CD8+ T cells from blood. The subset here: CD45RO-CCR7+CD27+CD95- naive CD8+ T cells expressing CXCR3 (TNR3+).

The CDR3 loop reads CSARDMVTDTQYF. V is TRBV20-1 and J is TRBJ2-3. CDR1 and CDR2 from the germline V gene are DFQATT and SNEGSKA (reference sequence). The CDR3 sequence is 13 residues long.